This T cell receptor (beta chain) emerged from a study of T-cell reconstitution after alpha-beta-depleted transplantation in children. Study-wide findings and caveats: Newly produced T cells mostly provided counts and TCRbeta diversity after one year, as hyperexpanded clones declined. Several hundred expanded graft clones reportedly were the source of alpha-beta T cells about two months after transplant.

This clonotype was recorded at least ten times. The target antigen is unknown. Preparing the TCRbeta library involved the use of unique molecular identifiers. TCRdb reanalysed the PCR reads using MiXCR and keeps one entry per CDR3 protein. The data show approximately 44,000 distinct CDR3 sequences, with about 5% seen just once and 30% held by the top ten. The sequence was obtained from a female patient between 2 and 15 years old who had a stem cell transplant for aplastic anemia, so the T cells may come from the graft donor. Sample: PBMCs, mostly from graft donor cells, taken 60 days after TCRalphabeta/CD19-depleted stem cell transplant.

The CDR3: CASSYRGNQPQHF. CDR3 DNA sequence: TGTGCCAGCAGCTACAGGGGCAATCAGCCCCAGCATTTT. This chain links TRBV5-5 with TRBJ1-5, with D tentatively TRBD1 (6 bases). This CDR3 region has 13 residues. Trimming pared 3 bases from V and 2 bases from J, leaving 6 bases between. Germline V gene sequence: CDR1 SGHKS, CDR2 YYEKEE (reference sequence).